The 18 T cell receptor beta chains presented below share a single source sample, sequenced in a study of regulatory T cells in long-lasting Graves disease. Time point here: newly diagnosed GD, antithyroid drugs for less than 3 months. RNA from PBMCs was the source of the TCR library. For TCR beta, libraries came from iRepertoire HTBI primers and Arm-PCR of CDR3 regions. MiXCR, applied by TCRdb to the multiplex PCR reads, yields one record per CDR3 protein. The sample carries 390,000 or so distinct CDR3 sequences, approximately 12% recorded once. A further study also used this sample, focusing on T cells in Graves' hyperthyroidism and ophthalmopathy.

The input for sequencing was peripheral blood mononuclear cells (PBMCs), taken at new diagnosis, from a patient treated with antithyroid drugs. The receptor set was obtained from a woman aged 18-29 years with Graves disease.

This clonotype was found once. V usage is TRBV5-5 and J usage is TRBJ1-2; 11 bases map to TRBD1. Germline V gene sequence: CDR1 SGHKS, CDR2 YYEKEE (reference sequence). CDR3 size: 15 residues. J lost 9 bases, V lost 2 bases, and 9 bases had no gene match. The CDR3 reads CASSFYGTGGRSYTF. The DNA for the CDR3 is TGTGCCAGCAGCTTTTACGGGACAGGGGGGAGGAGCTACACCTTC.

As regards this clonotype: Germline is not matched at one junction end, which may reflect a read error. This sequence joins TRBV4-1 and TRBJ1-6, with unresolved D. This CDR3 has 15 amino acids. The germline CDR1 and CDR2 sequences are MGHRA and YSYEKL. CDR3 nucleotide sequence: TGTGCCAGCAGCCAAGGGAACAGAGTCAATTCACCCCTCCACTTT. Translating gives CASSQGNRVNSPLHF.

This clonotype was recorded a few times. The V gene is TRBV7-9, the J gene TRBJ2-4, with D uncertain. Germline V gene sequence: CDR1 SEHNR, CDR2 FQNEAQ (reference sequence). V lost 2 bases and J lost 2, with 13 bases in between. CDR3 size: 16 residues. CDR3 nucleotide sequence: TGTGCCAGCAGCTTATACGCTGTTGAGTCCAAAAACATTCAGTACTTC. Translated, it gives CASSLYAVESKNIQYF.

This clonotype was detected many times. The chain is built from TRBV2 and TRBJ1-1; perhaps TRBD1 as D (5 bases). Trimming shortened V by 5 bases and J by 6 bases, and 7 bases separated the two germline ends. The CDR3 is made up of 11 amino acids. Germline V gene sequence: CDR1 SNHLY, CDR2 FYNNEI. The chain's CDR3 is CASSWGAEAFF. The CDR3 DNA is TGTGCCAGCAGTTGGGGCGCTGAAGCTTTCTTT.

Many counts were recorded for this clonotype. This chain joins TRBV20-1 and TRBJ2-3, with unresolved D. The CDR3 runs to 11 residues. Deletions cut 1 base from V and 5 bases from J, with 4 bases between. Per germline, CDR1 DFQATT and CDR2 SNEGSKA (reference sequence). CDR3 protein: CSARVVDTQYF. The DNA for the CDR3 is TGCAGTGCTAGAGTCGTAGATACGCAGTATTTT.

This clonotype was seen many times. The V gene is TRBV20-1, the J gene TRBJ2-3, with D tentatively TRBD1 (5 bases). The germline V gene encodes CDR1 DFQATT and CDR2 SNEGSKA (reference sequence). The CDR3 contains 16 residues. V was pared by 4 bases and J by 4 bases, with 21 bases between. The CDR3 DNA follows: TGCAGTGCTAAAGAAGAGACAGCGAGAGATCCAGATACGCAGTATTTT. It specifies CSAKEETARDPDTQYF.

This chain connects TRBV19 to TRBJ2-1; TRBD2 might be the D (5 bases). The CDR3 runs 13 residues. V lost 7 bases and J lost 5, with 12 bases in between. Germline V gene sequence: CDR1 LNHDA, CDR2 SQIVND (reference sequence). This CDR3 reads CASTKDWNNEQFF. CDR3 bases: TGTGCCAGTACCAAGGACTGGAACAATGAGCAGTTCTTC.

This clonotype was observed many times. This chain links TRBV14 with TRBJ2-3, with D possibly matching TRBD1 (6 bases). Trimming cost V 4 bases and J 2 bases, with 16 bases left between them. This CDR3 has 16 residues. Germline lookup yields CDR1 SGHDN and CDR2 FVKESK. The CDR3 sequence is CASSLTGVTYTDTQYF. The CDR3 coding sequence is TGTGCCAGCAGCCTGACAGGAGTTACCTACACAGATACGCAGTATTTT.

This clonotype was observed many times. The DNA for the CDR3 is TGTGCCAGCAGCCTGAGCGGCGGGGGGGCCCACAATGAGCAGTTCTTC. It encodes CASSLSGGGAHNEQFF. The rearrangement links TRBV7-2 to TRBJ2-1; 9 bases agree with TRBD2. The CDR3 loop spans 16 amino acids. Trimming took 5 bases from V and 5 from J; bases not matched to a gene: 10. CDR1 is SGHTA and CDR2 is FQGNSA in the germline V gene.

This clonotype was recorded at least ten times. The chain recombines TRBV30 with TRBJ1-4, with D perhaps TRBD1 (6 bases). Germline CDR1 is GTSNPN and CDR2 is SVGIG (reference sequence). The V and J ends lost 0 bases and 0 bases respectively, with 11 bases between them. The CDR3 totals 16 residues. The CDR3: CAWSVGWDTTNEKLFF. The CDR3 bases are TGTGCCTGGAGTGTGGGATGGGACACAACTAATGAAAAACTGTTTTTT.

This clonotype was found many times. The chain carries TRBV27 and TRBJ2-1; D is unclear. V lost 6 bases and J 4 bases, leaving 16 bases between the germline ends. Germline V CDR1 and CDR2: MNHEY, SMNVEV (reference sequence). CDR3 length: 15 residues. CDR3 in amino acids: CASSPIGGPYNEQFF. Here the CDR3 DNA reads TGTGCCAGCAGCCCTATAGGTGGCCCTTACAATGAGCAGTTCTTC.

The table lists this clonotype with many counts. The chain uses TRBV7-9 and TRBJ1-2, with D perhaps TRBD1 (6 bases). Per germline, CDR1 SEHNR and CDR2 FQNEAQ (reference sequence). Trimming took off 6 bases at V and 3 bases at J, with 17 bases between the two ends. The CDR3 totals 15 residues. CDR3 DNA sequence: TGTGCCAGCAGAGAAACAGGGAATTTTGACTATGGCTACACCTTC. Translated, it gives CASRETGNFDYGYTF.

In this sample, this clonotype turned up many times. The chain couples TRBV30 to TRBJ2-3; D ambiguous. The germline V gene encodes CDR1 GTSNPN and CDR2 SVGIG (reference sequence). V was cut by 2 bases and J by 2 bases, with 5 bases left in between. This CDR3 is 12 amino acids long. This chain's CDR3 is CAWSRHTDTQYF. The CDR3 bases are TGTGCCTGGAGTCGACACACAGATACGCAGTATTTT.

This clonotype came up many times. The chain recombines TRBV6-5 with TRBJ1-2; tentatively, D is TRBD1 (5 bases). V lost 4 bases and J 0 bases, leaving 9 bases between the germline ends. CDR1 is MNHEY and CDR2 is SVGAGI in the germline V gene. The CDR3 is 14 residues long. The CDR3 region is CASSSGIANYGYTF. In DNA, the CDR3 is TGTGCCAGCAGTTCAGGGATCGCTAACTATGGCTACACCTTC.

The sample holds many counts of this clonotype. The chain links TRBV2 to TRBJ2-5; no clear D. Germline CDR1 and CDR2: SNHLY and FYNNEI. The CDR3 runs to 14 residues. V was shortened by 8 bases and J by 4 bases, with 17 bases between the two germline ends. CDR3 DNA sequence: TGTGCCAGCCTCGAGAGGACCTACCTAGAGACCCAGTACTTC. As protein: CASLERTYLETQYF.

The table lists this clonotype with many counts. The chain is built from TRBV12-3 or TRBV12-4 and TRBJ2-1, with 10 nucleotides matching TRBD2. The CDR3 spans 20 residues. V shed 3 bases and J 1 base; nucleotides not matched to a gene: 15. CDR3 region: CASSFGGGLAPYWSYNEQFF. DNA for the CDR3: TGTGCCAGCAGTTTCGGTGGGGGACTAGCGCCCTACTGGTCCTACAATGAGCAGTTCTTC.

This clonotype was observed many times. V usage is TRBV28 and J usage is TRBJ1-1; D is uncertain. Deletions cut 7 bases from V and 3 bases from J, with 12 bases between. CDR1 is MDHEN, CDR2 SYDVKM, per germline. This CDR3 contains 13 residues. CDR3 sequence reads: CASKLQVDTEAFF. The CDR3 region has the DNA TGTGCCAGCAAACTTCAGGTGGACACTGAAGCTTTCTTT.

This clonotype has only a few counts. The V call is TRBV24-1, the J call TRBJ2-7, with 10 positions matching TRBD2. Germline assignment: CDR1 KGHDR and CDR2 SFDVKD. After removal of 4 bases from V and 5 bases from J, the junction contained 10 bases not matched to a gene. The CDR3 runs 16 residues. In DNA form, the CDR3 reads TGTGCCACCAGTGACAGTTTAAGCGGGAGGGGAAACGAGCAGTACTTC. This gives the protein CATSDSLSGRGNEQYF.